This is a list of T cell receptor beta chains from one sample in a study of T cells in Graves' hyperthyroidism and ophthalmopathy. MiXCR, run by TCRdb on the multiplex PCR reads, gives a single entry per CDR3 protein. The table shows approximately 630,000 distinct CDR3 sequences, with around 15% occurring only once. The sample comprised blood. Receptor source: a woman aged 25 to 39 with Graves' hyperthyroidism. Each CDR3 is given with its conserved first and last residue. A D gene is named only where the DNA matches it firmly. Only part of the rows carry a size: once, few, many, or a class if the clone is expanded.

>.|.|TRBV19|TRBJ2-7
CASSRRDQVREQYF
TGTGCCAGTAGTCGCCGGGACCAAGTTCGCGAGCAGTACTTC
>.|.|TRBV4-1|TRBJ1-2
CASSQPAQGSGYTF
TGCGCCAGCAGCCAACCGGCTCAGGGTTCCGGCTACACCTTC
>TRBD1|many|TRBV7-2|TRBJ2-7
CASSHRQGLGEQYF
TGTGCCAGCAGCCATCGACAGGGCCTGGGAGAGCAGTACTTC
>.|many|TRBV18|TRBJ2-1
CASSEANEQFF
TGTGCCAGCTCGGAGGCCAATGAGCAGTTCTTC
>TRBD1|many|TRBV3-1|TRBJ2-3
CASSKPGQGGTDTQYF
TGTGCCAGCAGCAAACCAGGACAGGGGGGCACAGATACGCAGTATTTT
>TRBD2|many|TRBV11-2|TRBJ2-1
CASSLDIAGSDNEQFF
TGTGCCAGCAGCTTAGATATAGCGGGATCTGACAATGAGCAGTTCTTC
>.|.|TRBV6-2/TRBV6-3|TRBJ1-4
CASRPKGTNEKLFF
TGTGCCAGCAGACCAAAGGGCACCAATGAAAAACTGTTTTTT
>.|.|TRBV20-1|TRBJ2-2
CSARFTGELFF
TGCAGTGCTAGATTCACCGGGGAGCTGTTTTTT
>.|.|TRBV15|TRBJ2-4
CATSRDRGNGAKNIQYF
TGTGCCACCAGCAGAGATCGTGGTAATGGGGCCAAAAACATTCAGTACTTC
>TRBD2|many|TRBV27|TRBJ2-7
CASSLSRLPLAGGKEQYF
TGTGCCAGCAGTTTATCGAGACTACCACTAGCGGGAGGTAAAGAGCAGTACTTC
>TRBD1|many|TRBV15|TRBJ2-3
CATSRQGAAADTQYF
TGTGCCACCAGCAGACAGGGGGCGGCGGCGGATACGCAGTATTTT
>.|.|TRBV20-1|TRBJ2-1
CSARTAAFSLNLGYNEQFF
TGCAGTGCTAGGACAGCAGCATTCAGCCTGAACTTAGGTTACAATGAGCAGTTCTTC
>.|.|TRBV18|TRBJ1-3
CASSPQTLSSGNTIYF
TGTGCCAGCTCACCGCAGACGTTAAGCTCTGGAAACACCATATATTTT
>TRBD2|few|TRBV7-2|TRBJ2-5
CASSLELLASGRLFQETQYF
TGTGCCAGCAGCTTAGAGCTATTGGCTAGCGGGAGGTTGTTCCAAGAGACCCAGTACTTC
>TRBD1|many|TRBV7-8|TRBJ2-1
CASRRQGADPLNEQFF
TGTGCCAGCAGAAGACAGGGGGCAGATCCCCTTAATGAGCAGTTCTTC
>TRBD1|few|TRBV3-1|TRBJ1-4
CASSQGTPQGVGKLFF
TGTGCCAGCAGCCAAGGTACACCTCAGGGGGTAGGAAAACTGTTTTTT
>.|many|TRBV30|TRBJ2-3
CAWSEGGRDTQYF
TGTGCCTGGAGTGAAGGGGGGCGGGATACGCAGTATTTT
>TRBD2|many|TRBV28|TRBJ2-3
CASSLPPSSGRIDTQYF
TGTGCCAGCAGTCTCCCCCCGTCTAGCGGGAGAATAGATACGCAGTATTTT
>.|.|TRBV20-1|TRBJ2-2
CSASGTHTGELFF
TGCAGTGCTAGCGGGACTCACACCGGGGAACTGTTTTTT
>TRBD2|many|TRBV6-5|TRBJ2-5
CASSYSAGGPETQYF
TGTGCCAGCAGTTACTCCGCGGGAGGGCCAGAGACCCAGTACTTC
>.|many|TRBV9|TRBJ2-7
CASSVAQDYEQYF
TGTGCCAGCAGCGTGGCACAGGACTACGAGCAGTACTTC
>TRBD2|few|TRBV27|TRBJ2-7
CASHLGLAGDEQYF
TGTGCCAGCCACCTTGGACTAGCGGGAGACGAGCAGTACTTC
>.|many|TRBV6-1|TRBJ1-4
CASSATANNEKLFF
TGTGCCAGCAGCGCGACCGCTAACAATGAAAAACTGTTTTTT
>TRBD2|.|TRBV7-9|TRBJ2-7
CASSSTTSGSMSYEQYF
TGTGCCAGCAGCTCCACAACTAGCGGGAGTATGTCCTACGAGCAGTACTTC
>TRBD1|few|TRBV6-6|TRBJ2-7
CASSYSGQGVGEQYF
TGTGCCAGCAGTTACTCTGGACAGGGAGTGGGTGAGCAGTACTTC
>TRBD2|.|TRBV20-1|TRBJ2-5
CSARAPPSSGFLRGSRTQYF
TGCAGTGCTAGAGCACCACCTTCGTCGGGTTTCCTTCGCGGGAGTAGGACCCAGTACTTC
>TRBD1|many|TRBV12-3/TRBV12-4|TRBJ1-4
CASRGQGIGEKLFF
TGTGCCAGCAGGGGACAGGGGATCGGTGAAAAACTGTTTTTT
>.|.|TRBV4-1|TRBJ2-3
CASSQVGHPSTDTQYF
TGCGCCAGCAGCCAAGTTGGGCACCCTAGCACAGATACGCAGTATTTT
>.|.|TRBV12-3/TRBV12-4|TRBJ1-5
CASTLTLNQPQHF
TGTGCCAGCACCCTGACACTAAATCAGCCCCAGCATTTT
>.|many|TRBV6-1|TRBJ2-1
CASSRGRDYNEQFF
TGTGCCAGCAGTAGGGGGAGAGATTACAATGAGCAGTTCTTC
>.|few|TRBV11-2|TRBJ1-2
CASSLDPMGATGTF
TGTGCCAGCAGCTTAGACCCTATGGGCGCTACCGGAACCTTC
>TRBD1|few|TRBV30|TRBJ1-6
CASRQGQLSSPLHF
TGTGCCAGCCGACAGGGACAGCTATCTTCACCCCTCCACTTT
>.|few|TRBV27|TRBJ1-1
CASSPKPNTEAFF
TGTGCCAGCAGTCCCAAACCGAACACTGAAGCTTTCTTT
>.|few|TRBV2|TRBJ2-7
CASSERGWDEQYF
TGTGCCAGCAGTGAAAGAGGGTGGGATGAGCAGTACTTC
>.|many|TRBV11-2|TRBJ2-2
CASTNLAFAGELFF
TGTGCCAGCACCAACCTAGCGTTCGCCGGGGAGCTGTTTTTT
>.|many|TRBV11-3|TRBJ1-1
CASSLEVDTEAFF
TGTGCCAGCAGCTTAGAAGTGGACACTGAAGCTTTCTTT
>.|many|TRBV2|TRBJ2-1
CASGLREQFF
TGTGCCAGCGGGTTACGTGAGCAGTTCTTC
>TRBD2|few|TRBV30|TRBJ2-7
CAWGESGSFHEQYF
TGTGCCTGGGGGGAGAGCGGGAGTTTCCACGAGCAGTACTTC
>TRBD1|.|TRBV6-1|TRBJ2-5
CASSRDRKTQYF
TGTGCCAGCAGCCGGGACAGAAAGACCCAGTACTTC
>TRBD2|many|TRBV11-2|TRBJ2-7
CASSLPPGGASSYEQYF
TGTGCCAGCAGCTTACCCCCGGGGGGAGCTAGCTCCTACGAGCAGTACTTC
>TRBD1|few|TRBV12-3/TRBV12-4|TRBJ2-2
CASRGDRGNTGELFF
TGTGCCAGCAGGGGGGACAGGGGGAACACCGGGGAGCTGTTTTTT